Detailed here is one T cell receptor (beta chain). Sequencing was performed with immunoSEQ multiplex PCR; in TCRdb, only in-frame clones are kept and a portion is missing. The sample holds several thousand clones, around 25% seen once. This sample was taken from a study of graft-versus-host responses after intestinal transplantation. About the research overall: Every recipient underwent anti-thymocyte globulin induction, then tacrolimus and steroids for 2 to 3 years.

The CDR3 consists of 15 residues. Germline V gives CDR1 PRHDT, CDR2 FYEKMQ (reference sequence). The ends lost 2 bases at V and 8 bases at J; junction bases unmatched: 8. Broader study findings: Some GvH clones appeared in ileal mucosa or blood before recipient bone marrow. The highest levels of circulating GvH clones went along with early declines in HvG clones after transplant.

The origin of this receptor is a human patient who was an organ donor for intestinal transplantation. The chain has TRBV13 and TRBJ1-4, with 7 bases identical to TRBD1. The specimen was alloreactive CD4+ T cells from a mixed lymphocyte reaction culture, collected before transplantation. Subset of the sample: CFSE-low proliferating T cells sorted from approximately 6-day pre-transplant mixed lymphocyte reaction (GvH or HvG direction). CDR3 in amino acids: CASSLRQGVREKLFF. DNA of the CDR3: TGTGCCAGCAGCTTAAGACAGGGAGTTCGGGAAAAACTGTTTTTT.